This TCR beta chain was found in a study of read filtering for tumor transcriptome and immune sequencing. Study summary: The cohort had over 16 men and over eleven women aged about 47 to 80, mean roughly 66 years. DNase treatment preceded whole-transcriptome library preparation. General study results and limits: IR-seq and RNA-seq agreed better without single-read clonotypes.

This library used around 0.4 ug RNA and molecular barcoded adaptors spanning alpha/delta and beta/gamma chains. TCRdb reprocessed the reads with MiXCR, giving one entry per CDR3 protein. The table shows 130,000 or so distinct CDR3 sequences, with 13% occurring only once. To note about this clonotype: What it binds is unknown. One end of the junction does not line up with germline, which may come from a read error.

This receptor was taken from a donor aged 40 or older with multiple myeloma. Material: a population of CD138-negative cells sorted from bone marrow.

The chain's CDR3 is CDSIISTF. Here the CDR3 DNA reads TGTGACAGCATAATCTCAACCTTC. The rearrangement links TRBV14 to TRBJ2-5; no definite D call. CDR3 length: 8 residues. In germline, CDR1 is SGHDN, CDR2 FVKESK.